This T cell receptor beta chain was recorded in a study of cytomegalovirus exposure and HLA in healthy donors. Clones were sequenced by immunoSEQ multiplex PCR, and TCRdb holds only the in-frame ones, with some missing. The repertoire holds about 200,000 clones, around 90% seen once, with roughly 2% in the top ten. V lost 0 bases, J lost 7 bases, and 9 bases stayed unmatched. Germline V lookup: CDR1 SGDLS, CDR2 YYNGEE. There are 16 residues in the CDR3. The source of this sequence is a woman younger than 35 in good health and CMV-seropositive. Sequenced: PBMCs. The chain has TRBV9 and TRBJ1-4, with 7 nucleotides matching TRBD1. The CDR3 bases are TGTGCCAGCAGCGTAGGCAGGGGGGCCTCCGGTGAAAAACTGTTTTTT. Translating it yields CASSVGRGASGEKLFF. The full variable domain, its missing parts supplied by reference TRBV9 and TRBJ1-4, is DSGVTQTPKHLITATGQRVTLRCSPRSGDLSVYWYQQSLDQGLQFLIQYYNGEERAKGNILERFSAQQFPDLHSELNLSSLELGDSALYFCASSVGRGASGEKLFFGSGTQLSVL.